This T cell receptor beta chain was observed in a study of blood T cells in healthy people across ages. There were at least 5.5 micrograms of total RNA extracted from every sample. The CDR3 spans 16 residues. CDR1 is DFQATT and CDR2 is SNEGSKA in the germline V gene (reference sequence). The ends were cut back, 3 bases at V and 0 bases at J, with 12 bases in the middle. It was with a sample-barcoded 5' primer and a J-beta primer mix that a second PCR of roughly 7 to 12 cycles was run. Every sample returned 3 million or more CDR3-containing paired-end reads. TCRdb re-called the 5' RACE reads with MiXCR, one entry per CDR3 protein. The table includes roughly 560,000 distinct CDR3 sequences, under 30% detected once. A further study also used this sample, focusing on T cells of mothers and their children.

The receptor comes from a boy between 10 and 17 years old in good health. Sequenced: blood. The chain combines TRBV20-1 with TRBJ2-6; D might be TRBD1 (6 bases). The CDR3 region is CSASQGSSSGANVLTF. The CDR3 DNA reads as TGCAGTGCTAGTCAGGGGAGTAGCTCTGGGGCCAACGTCCTGACTTTC.